One sample yielded the 20 T cell receptor beta chains listed below, sequenced in a study of T cell responses to AZD1222 COVID-19 vaccine. Clones were read by immunoSEQ multiplex PCR, and TCRdb kept only the in-frame ones, dropping some. The table records some 120,000 clones, 75% to 90% of them present only once. Source: peripheral blood, taken on day 0 of AZD1222 vaccination. The receptors come from an adult in good health.

A word on this clone: The same CDR3 is also encoded by other DNA sequences in this sample. The chain links TRBV28 to TRBJ1-2, with TRBD1 matching over 7 bases. The CDR3 is made up of 13 amino acids. The germline V gene encodes CDR1 MDHEN and CDR2 SYDVKM. V lost 5 bases to trimming and J lost 2 bases; unmatched junction nucleotides: 2. CDR3 DNA: TGTGCCAGCAGTCTGGGACAGAACTATGGCTACACCTTC. This codes for CASSLGQNYGYTF.

The V gene is TRBV5-1, the J gene TRBJ2-5; the match to TRBD2 covers 7 bases. Germline V gives CDR1 SGHRS, CDR2 YFSETQ. V lost 0 bases, J lost 1 base, and 6 bases stayed unmatched. The CDR3 spans 16 residues. CDR3 sequence: CASSLEQRTSQETQYF. The CDR3 nucleotides are TGCGCCAGCAGCTTGGAGCAGAGGACTAGCCAAGAGACCCAGTACTTC.

For this clone: A junction boundary mismatches the germline segment, possibly from a read error. V and J are TRBV12-3 or TRBV12-4 and TRBJ2-7; 8 nucleotides agree with TRBD1. The CDR3 length is 11 residues. In DNA form, the CDR3 reads TGTGCCAGCAGTCTCCAGGGACAGGTGAACTTC. Protein product: CASSLQGQVNF.

This rearrangement joins TRBV30 to TRBJ2-7, with 11 nucleotides matching TRBD1. CDR3 size: 16 residues. Unmatched junction bases numbered 10, after V lost 2 bases and J lost 4 bases. The germline gives CDR1 GTSNPN, CDR2 SVGIG (reference sequence). The chain's CDR3 is CAWSRRGQGVPYEQYF. The CDR3, as DNA: TGTGCCTGGAGTAGGAGGGGACAGGGGGTCCCGTACGAGCAGTACTTC.

The chain has TRBV6-5 and TRBJ2-7, with 7 nucleotides matching TRBD1. The V segment lost 4 bases and the J segment 6 bases; nucleotides outside the gene matches: 9. CDR1 is MNHEY, CDR2 SVGAGI, per germline. The CDR3 contains 14 residues. The CDR3 is CASSWTGPSPEQYF. CDR3 in DNA: TGTGCCAGCAGTTGGACAGGACCATCTCCCGAGCAGTACTTC.

This clone has a single count. The CDR3 reads CASSGGPGNIQYF. The CDR3 region has the DNA TGTGCCAGTTCTGGGGGGCCGGGGAACATTCAGTACTTC. The chain combines TRBV6-5 with TRBJ2-4; D may correspond to TRBD1 or TRBD2 (6 bases each). V was trimmed by 9 bases and J by 7 bases, leaving 16 bases between them. This CDR3 has 13 amino acids. The germline V gene has CDR1 MNHEY and CDR2 SVGAGI.

This clone occurred once. This chain connects TRBV4-3 to TRBJ2-7; possibly TRBD2 for D (5 bases). The CDR3 runs to 12 residues. The V and J ends lost 4 bases and 7 bases respectively, with 11 bases between them. Per germline, CDR1 LGHNA and CDR2 YSLEER. CDR3 bases: TGCGCCAGCAGCCTCAATTCGGGGGAGCAGTACTTC. It yields the protein CASSLNSGEQYF.

The chain has TRBV6-5 and TRBJ2-5; TRBD1 aligns across 8 bases. The CDR3 extends over 14 amino acids. Per germline, CDR1 MNHEY and CDR2 SVGAGI. With 2 bases clipped from V and 5 bases from J, the junction kept 4 bases outside the gene matches. In DNA, the CDR3 is TGTGCCAGCAGTTACGCCACAGGGGGGGAGACCCAGTACTTC. Translating gives CASSYATGGETQYF.

The CDR3 region is CASSVGAGGPGRNEQFF. The CDR3 DNA reads TGTGCCAGCAGCGTAGGTGCGGGGGGGCCTGGTCGCAATGAGCAGTTCTTC. The J gene is TRBJ2-1, the V gene TRBV9; 9 nucleotides agree with TRBD2. CDR1 and CDR2 from the germline V gene are SGDLS and YYNGEE. The junction had 10 bases not matched to a gene; V was cut back by 0 bases and J by 6 bases. CDR3 size: 17 residues.

The gene calls are TRBV7-2 and TRBJ2-1, with D unclear. Germline CDR1 and CDR2: SGHTA and FQGNSA. The CDR3 runs 15 residues. Trimming took off 3 bases at V and 0 bases at J, with 9 bases between the two ends. Here the CDR3 DNA reads TGTGCCAGCAGCTTGGTGCTTGGCTCCTACAATGAGCAGTTCTTC. This sequence encodes CASSLVLGSYNEQFF.

CDR3 residues: CASRNRGSGSYEQYF. As DNA, the CDR3 is TGTGCCAGCAGGAATAGGGGCTCAGGCTCCTACGAGCAGTACTTC. The V call is TRBV27, the J call TRBJ2-7; D is perhaps TRBD1 (5 bases). Germline V gene data show CDR1 as MNHEY and CDR2 as SMNVEV (reference sequence). V lost 6 bases, J lost 0 bases, and 15 bases lay in between. This CDR3 spans 15 amino acids.

The chain uses TRBV7-2 and TRBJ2-1; 8 nucleotides match TRBD1. V lost 1 base and J lost 6; bases outside the gene matches: 2. This CDR3 is 14 amino acids long. Per the germline V gene, CDR1 is SGHTA and CDR2 is FQGNSA. The CDR3 loop reads CASSLGGQVNEQFF. The CDR3 DNA is TGTGCCAGCAGCTTAGGGGGACAGGTCAATGAGCAGTTCTTC. Variable domain in full (rest from reference TRBV7-2 and TRBJ2-1): GAGVSQSPSNKVTEKGKDVELRCDPISGHTALYWYRQSLGQGLEFLIYFQGNSAPDKSGLPSDRFSAERTGGSVSTLTIQRTQQEDSAVYLCASSLGGQVNEQFFGPGTRLTVL.

The gene calls are TRBV5-1 and TRBJ1-6; no firm D call. The CDR3 spans 14 residues. The germline CDR1 and CDR2 sequences are SGHRS and YFSETQ. V was cut by 3 bases and J by 5 bases, with 9 bases left in between. CDR3 DNA: TGCGCCAGCAGCTCCCGGGGAGATAATTCACCCCTCCACTTT. This codes for CASSSRGDNSPLHF.

J is TRBJ2-5 and V is TRBV28; TRBD2 aligns across 8 bases. Germline V CDR1 and CDR2: MDHEN, SYDVKM. This CDR3 comprises 17 residues. After removal of 4 bases from V and 0 bases from J, the junction contained 10 bases not matched to a gene. Written as DNA, the CDR3 is TGTGCCAGCAGTTCTGTCGCGGGGGGCCCAAACCAAGAGACCCAGTACTTC. Translating it yields CASSSVAGGPNQETQYF.

The rearrangement joins TRBV2 to TRBJ1-6, with unresolved D. This CDR3 contains 14 residues. The V end was cut by 7 bases, the J end by 7 bases, with 14 bases between. The germline CDR1 and CDR2 sequences are SNHLY and FYNNEI. CDR3 amino acids: CASNHKLMNSPLHF. The CDR3 nucleotides read TGTGCCAGCAACCACAAACTTATGAATTCACCCCTCCACTTT.

V is TRBV13 and J is TRBJ1-2; 10 nucleotides match TRBD1. The germline gives CDR1 PRHDT, CDR2 FYEKMQ (reference sequence). The CDR3 length is 15 residues. The V segment lost 0 bases and the J segment 3 bases; nucleotides outside the gene matches: 1. CDR3: CASSLGGTGDYGYTF. The DNA of the CDR3 is TGTGCCAGCAGCTTAGGCGGGACAGGGGACTATGGCTACACCTTC.

The genes are TRBV4-3 and TRBJ2-1; 9 positions agree with TRBD2. This CDR3 region has 15 residues. CDR1 and CDR2 from the germline V gene are LGHNA and YSLEER. With 1 base clipped from V and 4 bases from J, the junction kept 2 bases outside the gene matches. Here the CDR3 reads CASSQGLAGYNEQFF. CDR3 DNA sequence: TGCGCCAGCAGCCAAGGGCTAGCGGGGTACAATGAGCAGTTCTTC.

This chain connects TRBV3-1 (or the pseudogene TRBV3-2) to TRBJ1-2; D is possibly TRBD1 (5 bases). CDR3 length: 17 amino acids. Trimming cost V 2 bases and J 5 bases, with 21 bases left between them. Germline values: CDR1 LGHDT, CDR2 YNNKEL (reference sequence). The CDR3 DNA is TGTGCCAGCAGCCAACTTCCTGGCACAGGACCTACTTATGGCTACACCTTC. Its protein is CASSQLPGTGPTYGYTF.

The rearrangement uses TRBV19 and TRBJ1-1, with D possibly matching TRBD1 (5 bases). The CDR3 length is 13 residues. V shed 5 bases and J shed 2 bases, with 9 bases lying between them. The germline V gene has CDR1 LNHDA and CDR2 SQIVND (reference sequence). This chain's CDR3 is CASSRRDNTEAFF. The CDR3 region has the DNA TGTGCCAGTAGTCGCCGGGACAACACTGAAGCTTTCTTT.

This CDR3 is CASSPFLVSRAGNTIYF. The CDR3 DNA sequence: TGTGCCAGCTCACCCTTTTTAGTCTCCCGGGCTGGAAACACCATATATTTT. V is TRBV18 and J is TRBJ1-3; D call uncertain. CDR1 is KGHSH and CDR2 is LQKENI in the germline V gene. This CDR3 spans 17 amino acids. V was shortened by 3 bases and J by 2 bases, with 17 bases between the two germline ends. Full variable domain (missing parts from reference TRBV18 and TRBJ1-3): NAGVMQNPRHLVRRRGQEARLRCSPMKGHSHVYWYRQLPEEGLKFMVYLQKENIIDESGMPKERFSAEFPKEGPSILRIQQVVRGDSAAYFCASSPFLVSRAGNTIYFGEGSWLTVV.